The present entry profiles one TCR beta chain with its context. The antigen it binds to is not known. The record has no base qualities; no much larger clone is one base away. Library creation used the immunoSEQ multiplex PCR assay. RNA was extracted from all samples and reverse transcribed into cDNA, which served as template for TCR sequencing. SuperScript III was used for first-strand cDNA synthesis, primed with a 2:1 mix of oligo-dT and random hexamers. A synthetic immune receptor repertoire was used to assess amplification bias, and residual bias was removed computationally. Regarding the original processing steps: Raw reads were preprocessed for error removal, and CDR3 was defined according to IMGT conventions as running from the conserved cysteine to phenylalanine. Clonality was calculated as 1 minus Shannon entropy normalized by log2 of the number of productive unique TCRs. Scalp TCRbeta sequences were cross-referenced with sorted blood CD4 and CD8 repertoires so that the CD4 or CD8 identity of scalp clones could be inferred. TCRdb's version of the immuneACCESS table is confined to in-frame rearrangements and falls short of the full clone set. An unresolved V gene accounts for under half of the shortfall where checked; the remainder is of unknown origin. That table furnishes V, J and clone size, whereas the DNA furnished D and trimming. The sample table records roughly 100,000 clones; about 60% of these occur just once. Around 8.5% of the sample is in the top ten clones.

The data were taken from a study of CD8+ T cells in alopecia areata (dated by TCRdb to the late 2010s). Broadly, across the study: To study T cell clonal expansion in alopecia areata, the researchers applied high-throughput TCRbeta sequencing to both the C3H/HeJ mouse model and human patients. TCRbeta CDR3 regions were amplified by immunoSEQ multiplex PCR using 35 Vbeta forward and 13 Jbeta reverse primers. Human TCRbeta sequencing covered scalp tissue and sorted CD4+ and CD8+ peripheral blood T cells from patchy and totalis/universalis alopecia areata patients and healthy controls. RNA was obtained with the PAXgene miRNA kit for fixed scalp, the miRNeasy kit for PBMCs, and the RNeasy kit for mouse skin. Scalp clonality was compared among normal scalp (n=4), patchy alopecia areata scalp (n=8), and alopecia totalis/universalis scalp (n=8). Here is what the overall study found, with its caveats: Compared with mice, TCR sequences shared between patients were less clear, possibly partly because of HLA diversity across the patient population. Scalp TCR repertoire analysis is complicated because resident alphabeta T cells in normal human skin are also sequenced, whereas mouse skin is dominated by gammadelta T cells. Compared with normal scalp, lesional scalp had higher clonality and more expanded CD8+ clones, particularly in alopecia totalis/universalis, a pattern that suggests antigenic drive.

PBMCs were separated by density centrifugation and stained for CD3, CD4 and CD8, after which CD4+ and CD8+ T cells were sorted on a FACSAria. Scalp biopsies and blood samples were provided by unaffected controls. The clonotype was recovered from a human donor in good health. The sequenced sample was CD4+ T cells sorted from blood.

The CDR3 protein sequence reads: CATSLGQNYGYTF. The DNA is TGTGCCACCAGCCTTGGACAGAACTATGGCTACACCTTC. The sequence joins TRBV15 to TRBJ1-2; possibly the D gene is TRBD1, per 6 matching bases. Based on the germline V gene (reference sequence), the CDR1 and CDR2 sequences are LNHNV and YYDKDF. From cysteine to phenylalanine, the CDR3 is 13 amino acids long. Only the CDR3 DNA stays, 39 bases, in frame from base 1. V lost 5 bases and J lost 2 bases; the stretch between them is 9 bases long.